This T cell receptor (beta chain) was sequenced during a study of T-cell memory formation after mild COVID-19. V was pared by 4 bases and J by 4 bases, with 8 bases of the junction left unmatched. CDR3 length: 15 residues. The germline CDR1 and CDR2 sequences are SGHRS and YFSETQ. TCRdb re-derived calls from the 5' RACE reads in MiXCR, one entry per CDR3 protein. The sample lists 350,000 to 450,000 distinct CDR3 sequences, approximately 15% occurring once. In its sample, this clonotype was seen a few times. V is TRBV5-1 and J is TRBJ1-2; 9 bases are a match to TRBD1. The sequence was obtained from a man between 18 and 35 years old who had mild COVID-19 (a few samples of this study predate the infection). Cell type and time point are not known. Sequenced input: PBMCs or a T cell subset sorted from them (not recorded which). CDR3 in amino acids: CASSMPGQGTYGYTF. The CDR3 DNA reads TGCGCCAGCAGCATGCCGGGACAGGGAACCTATGGCTACACCTTC.